These T cell receptor beta chains were read from a single sample in a study of T cells in tuberculosis. Libraries were prepared by immunoSEQ multiplex PCR; TCRdb keeps only in-frame clonotypes and omits some of them. The sample lists 50,000 to 65,000 clones, roughly 88% occurring once. The sample consisted of CD1b-GMM tetramer-negative cells sorted from PBMCs. These receptor sequences come from an adult woman with latent tuberculosis. Each CDR3 is given with its conserved first and last residue. Each record gives: V gene, clone size, J gene, D gene, CDR3 protein, CDR3 DNA. D genes are given only for firm matches. The listing skips clone size in some rows; elsewhere it reads once, few, many or a size class.

v_gene: TRBV9
abundance: NA
j_gene: TRBJ2-1
d_gene: TRBD2
CDR3aa: CASSVSGGHNEQFF
CDR3nt: TGTGCCAGCAGCGTATCGGGGGGTCACAATGAGCAGTTCTTC

v_gene: TRBV15
abundance: NA
j_gene: TRBJ2-3
d_gene: NA
CDR3aa: CATSREGGAVDTQYF
CDR3nt: TGTGCCACCAGCAGAGAAGGGGGGGCGGTGGATACGCAGTATTTT

v_gene: TRBV14
abundance: NA
j_gene: TRBJ1-2
d_gene: NA
CDR3aa: CASSQGTGSYGYTF
CDR3nt: TGTGCCAGCAGCCAAGGTACGGGGAGCTATGGCTACACCTTC

v_gene: TRBV28
abundance: once
j_gene: TRBJ1-2
d_gene: NA
CDR3aa: CASSFSRGGYTF
CDR3nt: TGTGCCAGCAGTTTCTCGAGAGGGGGCTACACCTTC

v_gene: TRBV28
abundance: NA
j_gene: TRBJ2-1
d_gene: NA
CDR3aa: CASRSYADEQFF
CDR3nt: TGTGCCAGCCGGAGCTATGCGGATGAGCAGTTCTTC

v_gene: TRBV30
abundance: NA
j_gene: TRBJ2-7
d_gene: TRBD2
CDR3aa: CAWSSPQLAGLGEQYF
CDR3nt: TGTGCCTGGAGTTCACCCCAACTAGCGGGGTTGGGGGAGCAGTACTTC

v_gene: TRBV6-4
abundance: NA
j_gene: TRBJ2-2
d_gene: NA
CDR3aa: CASSDSETGELFF
CDR3nt: TGTGCCAGCAGTGACTCGGAGACCGGGGAGCTGTTTTTT

v_gene: TRBV19
abundance: NA
j_gene: TRBJ2-1
d_gene: TRBD2
CDR3aa: CASSKYLSGVTYNEQFF
CDR3nt: TGTGCCAGTAGTAAATACCTGAGCGGGGTAACCTACAATGAGCAGTTCTTC

v_gene: TRBV28
abundance: NA
j_gene: TRBJ1-2
d_gene: NA
CDR3aa: CASSSHRVYGYTF
CDR3nt: TGTGCCAGCAGTTCTCACAGGGTATATGGCTACACCTTC

v_gene: TRBV2
abundance: NA
j_gene: TRBJ1-1
d_gene: TRBD1
CDR3aa: CASRTGALTAEAFF
CDR3nt: TGTGCCAGCAGAACAGGGGCCCTAACGGCTGAAGCTTTCTTT

v_gene: TRBV29-1
abundance: few
j_gene: TRBJ2-2
d_gene: TRBD2
CDR3aa: CSVGTSGGLSNTGELFF
CDR3nt: TGCAGCGTGGGGACTAGCGGGGGGCTGTCGAACACCGGGGAGCTGTTTTTT

v_gene: TRBV4-1
abundance: NA
j_gene: TRBJ2-2
d_gene: NA
CDR3aa: CASSQDATGAGELFF
CDR3nt: TGCGCCAGCAGCCAAGACGCTACAGGCGCCGGGGAGCTGTTTTTT

v_gene: TRBV27
abundance: NA
j_gene: TRBJ2-7
d_gene: NA
CDR3aa: CASSTGDSYEQYF
CDR3nt: TGTGCCAGTTCGACAGGAGACTCCTACGAGCAGTACTTC